The clone carrying this TCR beta chain was seen a few times. Its antigen is still unknown. Primers included in the PCR were 60 Vbeta and 13 Jbeta primers. Clones were sequenced by immunoSEQ multiplex PCR, and TCRdb holds only the in-frame ones, with some missing. The repertoire includes about 270,000 clones, around 66% of them detected once, and over 2% sits in the top ten. The data originate from a study of cytomegalovirus exposure and HLA in healthy donors. Study background: A previous analysis identified 100 million or so unique TCR beta sequences derived from about 180 million T cells. Findings and caveats of the study: Most of the CMV-associated TCR beta chains (in a later analysis) appeared to be HLA-restricted. In vitro experiments confirmed that a few CMV-associated chains were specific for CMV antigens.

The clonotype comes from a female donor in good health and CMV-seronegative. Material for sequencing was PBMCs.

The CDR3 region is CASSLEPGAEAFF. CDR3 in DNA: TGTGCCAGCAGCTTGGAGCCAGGGGCTGAAGCTTTCTTT. This chain connects TRBV5-4 to TRBJ1-1; tentative D call: TRBD1 (6 bases). Trimming took 0 bases from V and 6 from J, leaving 9 bases between them. The CDR3 sequence is 13 residues long. Per germline, CDR1 SGHNT and CDR2 YYREEE (reference sequence).